This T cell receptor (beta chain) was profiled in a study of OX40 agonist ivuxolimab in advanced cancers. This CDR3 is 15 amino acids long. Some clones are missing from TCRdb's copy, which holds only in-frame ones; the method was immunoSEQ multiplex PCR. This sample has around 60,000 clones; around 90% occur once, and the top ten carry about 25%. The source of this sequence is an adult with an advanced solid tumor such as melanoma, head and neck, liver or kidney cancer. This chain uses TRBV21-1 with TRBJ2-3; the table's TRBD1 call for D was not verified on the DNA. TRBV21-1 counts as a pseudogene. The sample was CD4+ or CD8+ T cells sorted from blood, taken in a trial of the OX40 agonist ivuxolimab. The CDR3 reads CASSKFAQDTDTQYF. In DNA, the CDR3 is TGTGCCAGCAGCAAATTTGCACAGGACACAGATACGCAGTATTTT.